The T cell receptor (beta chain) under discussion was sequenced for a study of T cells in Graves' hyperthyroidism and ophthalmopathy. This clonotype was detected a few times. The J segment lost 5 bases and the V segment lost 6 bases, leaving 14 bases of the junction unmatched. This CDR3 spans 16 amino acids. Germline V gene data show CDR1 as DFQATT and CDR2 as SNEGSKA (reference sequence). What was amplified from RNA transcripts were TCR beta CDR3 regions. A first-round RT-PCR of the TCR CDR3 used the HTBI primer set. TCRdb redid the calling of the multiplex PCR reads with MiXCR, one entry per CDR3 protein. The sample records about 500,000 distinct CDR3 sequences, about 16% being singletons.

The material sequenced was blood. The origin of this receptor is a woman aged 25 to 39 with Graves' ophthalmopathy. The gene calls are TRBV20-1 and TRBJ2-1, with 9 positions matching TRBD2. CDR3 residues: CSAKLYGTSIHNEQFF. CDR3 DNA sequence: TGCAGTGCCAAACTTTACGGGACTAGCATCCACAATGAGCAGTTCTTC.